Reported below is one TCR beta chain. The antigen is not known. Repertoires were generated with immunoSEQ multiplex PCR, while TCRdb's copy carries only in-frame clones and drops some. Of over 25,000 clones listed, approximately 86% are singletons. The source of the sample is a study of stem cell transplantation in POMP-related autoinflammatory disease. The overall study: Defective thymoproteasomes were hypothesized to impair CD8+ T-cell positive selection. General study findings and limits: Unique TRB V-J gene pairings were limited in number in patients with PRAID.

The V segment lost 10 bases and the J segment 5 bases; nucleotides outside the gene matches: 10. Germline V lookup: CDR1 MNHEY, CDR2 SMNVEV (reference sequence). This CDR3 contains 14 residues. V is TRBV27 and J is TRBJ2-5; 10 bases match TRBD1. This TCR was sampled from a human donor with POMP-related autoinflammation and immune dysregulation (PRAID). Here the sequenced sample was CD4+ T cells from PBMCs, taken before stem cell transplantation. The CDR3 sequence: CATKRTGGLETQYF. The CDR3 region has the DNA TGTGCCACTAAACGGACAGGGGGTTTGGAGACCCAGTACTTC.